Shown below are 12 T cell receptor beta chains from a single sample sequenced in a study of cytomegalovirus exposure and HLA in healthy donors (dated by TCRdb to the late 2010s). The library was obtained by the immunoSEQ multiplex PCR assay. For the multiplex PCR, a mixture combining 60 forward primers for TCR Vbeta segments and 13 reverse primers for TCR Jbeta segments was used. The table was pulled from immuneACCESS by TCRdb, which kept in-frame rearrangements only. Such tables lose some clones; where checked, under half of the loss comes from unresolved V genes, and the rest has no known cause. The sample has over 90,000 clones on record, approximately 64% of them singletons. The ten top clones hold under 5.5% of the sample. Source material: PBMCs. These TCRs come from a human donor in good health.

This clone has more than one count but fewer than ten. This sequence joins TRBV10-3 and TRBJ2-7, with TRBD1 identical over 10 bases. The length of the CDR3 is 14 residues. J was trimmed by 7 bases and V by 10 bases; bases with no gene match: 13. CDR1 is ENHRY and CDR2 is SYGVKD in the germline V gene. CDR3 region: CATRTDRGLREQYF. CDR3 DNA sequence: TGTGCCACCCGGACCGACAGGGGGCTAAGAGAGCAGTACTTC.

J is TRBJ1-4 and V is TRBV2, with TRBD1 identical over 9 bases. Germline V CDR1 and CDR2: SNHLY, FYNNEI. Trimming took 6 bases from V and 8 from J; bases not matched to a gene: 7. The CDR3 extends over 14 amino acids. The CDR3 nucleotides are TGTGCCAGCAGCGAACAGGGGGCAGGGGAAAAACTGTTTTTT. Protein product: CASSEQGAGEKLFF.

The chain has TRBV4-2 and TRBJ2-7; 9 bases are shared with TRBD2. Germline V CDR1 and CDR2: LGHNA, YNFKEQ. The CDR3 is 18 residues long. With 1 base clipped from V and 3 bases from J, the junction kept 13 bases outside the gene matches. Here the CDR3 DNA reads TGTGCCAGCAGCCAAGGCCTTGTCGGGGGAGCGGGAGGCTACGAGCAGTACTTC. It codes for CASSQGLVGGAGGYEQYF.

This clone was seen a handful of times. The CDR3 protein is CASSNRQGPDTQYF. The DNA of the CDR3 is TGTGCCAGCAGTAATAGACAGGGACCAGATACGCAGTATTTT. The rearrangement uses TRBV2 and TRBJ2-3; 7 nucleotides align to TRBD1. V lost 5 bases and J lost 4; bases outside the gene matches: 6. The germline gives CDR1 SNHLY, CDR2 FYNNEI. This CDR3 is 14 amino acids long.

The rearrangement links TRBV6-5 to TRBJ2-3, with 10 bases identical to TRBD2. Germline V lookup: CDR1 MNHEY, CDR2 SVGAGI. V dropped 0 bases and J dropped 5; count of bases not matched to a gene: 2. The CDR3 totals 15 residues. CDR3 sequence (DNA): TGTGCCAGCAGTTACTCGCGGACTAGCGGAGATACGCAGTATTTT. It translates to CASSYSRTSGDTQYF.

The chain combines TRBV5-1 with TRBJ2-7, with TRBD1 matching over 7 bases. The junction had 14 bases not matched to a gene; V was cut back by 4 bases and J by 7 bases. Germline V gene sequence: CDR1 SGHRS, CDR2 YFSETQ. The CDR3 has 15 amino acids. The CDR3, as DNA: TGCGCCAGCAGCGTAGCCGGGACAGAGGTCCAGGAGCAGTACTTC. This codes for CASSVAGTEVQEQYF.

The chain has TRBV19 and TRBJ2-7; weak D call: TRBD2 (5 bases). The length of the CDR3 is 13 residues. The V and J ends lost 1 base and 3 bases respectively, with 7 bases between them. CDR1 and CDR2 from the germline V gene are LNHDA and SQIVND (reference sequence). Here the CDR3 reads CASSIGRDYEQYF. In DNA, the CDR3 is TGTGCCAGTAGTATAGGACGGGACTACGAGCAGTACTTC.

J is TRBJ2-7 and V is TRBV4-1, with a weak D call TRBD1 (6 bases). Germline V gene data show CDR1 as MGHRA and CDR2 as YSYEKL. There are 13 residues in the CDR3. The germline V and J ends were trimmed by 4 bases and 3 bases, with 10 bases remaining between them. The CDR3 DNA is TGCGCCAGCAGCCTCGGACAGTTCTACGAGCAGTACTTC. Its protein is CASSLGQFYEQYF.

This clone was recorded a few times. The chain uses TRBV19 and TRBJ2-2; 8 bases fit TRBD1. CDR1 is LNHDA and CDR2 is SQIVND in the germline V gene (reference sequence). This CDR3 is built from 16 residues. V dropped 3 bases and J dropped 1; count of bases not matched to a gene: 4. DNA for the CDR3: TGTGCCAGTAGTATGGGGGACAGGATGAACACCGGGGAGCTGTTTTTT. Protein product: CASSMGDRMNTGELFF. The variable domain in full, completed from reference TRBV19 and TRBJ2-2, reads DGGITQSPKYLFRKEGQNVTLSCEQNLNHDAMYWYRQDPGQGLRLIYYSQIVNDFQKGDIAEGYSVSREKKESFPLTVTSAQKNPTAFYLCASSMGDRMNTGELFFGEGSRLTVL.

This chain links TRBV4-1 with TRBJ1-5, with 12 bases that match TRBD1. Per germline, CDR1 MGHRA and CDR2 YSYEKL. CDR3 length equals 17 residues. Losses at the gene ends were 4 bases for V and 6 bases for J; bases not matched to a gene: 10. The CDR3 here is CASSLLPGQGASQPQHF. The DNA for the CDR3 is TGCGCCAGCAGCCTACTCCCGGGACAGGGGGCTAGTCAGCCCCAGCATTTT.

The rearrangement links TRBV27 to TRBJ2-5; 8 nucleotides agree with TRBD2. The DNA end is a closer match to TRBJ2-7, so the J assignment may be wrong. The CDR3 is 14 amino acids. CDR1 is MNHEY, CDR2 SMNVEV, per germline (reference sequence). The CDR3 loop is CASSLRTSSYEQYF. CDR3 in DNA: TGTGCCAGCAGTTTGAGGACTAGCTCTTACGAGCAGTACTTC.

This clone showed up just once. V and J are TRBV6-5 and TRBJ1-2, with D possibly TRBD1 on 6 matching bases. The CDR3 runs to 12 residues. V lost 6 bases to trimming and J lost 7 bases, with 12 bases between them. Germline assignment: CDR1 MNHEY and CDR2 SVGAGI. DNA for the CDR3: TGTGCCAGCAGAAACAGGGTTGCTGGCTACACCTTC. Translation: CASRNRVAGYTF.